Below, 20 T cell receptor beta chains from the same sample are listed, as sequenced in a study of early T cells in non-severe SARS-CoV-2 infection. One entry per CDR3 protein, called by TCRdb with MiXCR from the 5' RACE reads. There are about 75,000 distinct CDR3 sequences in the sample; roughly 10% occur only once, and around 13% lies in the top ten. The sample here was whole blood, taken at baseline. The receptors shown here come from an adult who was a healthcare worker with PCR-confirmed SARS-CoV-2 infection or an uninfected control (not recorded which).

A few counts support this clonotype. The chain uses TRBV29-1 and TRBJ1-1; 7 nucleotides align to TRBD1. Trimming removed 7 bases from V and 3 bases from J; junction bases left unmatched: 8. The CDR3 extends over 13 amino acids. Germline V gene sequence: CDR1 SQVTM, CDR2 ANQGSEA. CDR3 nucleotide sequence: TGCAGCGCCGAAGAGGGGGCTGACACTGAAGCTTTCTTT. This codes for CSAEEGADTEAFF.

This clonotype was counted between two and nine times. The rearrangement links TRBV7-3 to TRBJ2-3; TRBD1 aligns across 9 bases. This CDR3 is built from 16 residues. V gave up 5 bases and J gave up 3 bases; unmatched junction bases: 9. Germline V gives CDR1 SGHTA, CDR2 FQGTGA. The CDR3 bases are TGTGCCAGCAGCGAATACCCGGGACAGGGAACAGATACGCAGTATTTT. Protein sequence: CASSEYPGQGTDTQYF.

This clonotype was detected many times. The chain couples TRBV5-6 to TRBJ2-5, with no clear D. Per germline, CDR1 SGHDT and CDR2 YYEEEE. This CDR3 spans 14 amino acids. The V end was cut by 2 bases, the J end by 2 bases, with 10 bases between. This CDR3 is CASSLVSRQETQYF. In nucleotides, the CDR3 is TGTGCCAGCAGCTTAGTTAGCAGGCAAGAGACCCAGTACTTC.

V and J are TRBV7-6 and TRBJ1-6, with 7 positions matching TRBD1. The V gene end was trimmed by 4 bases and the J gene end by 0 bases; junction bases not matched to a gene: 3. Germline V gene lookup returns CDR1 SGHVS and CDR2 FNYEAQ. The CDR3 has 16 amino acids. The CDR3 sequence: CASSSRGSSYNSPLHF. The CDR3 region has the DNA TGTGCCAGCAGCTCCAGGGGGAGCTCCTATAATTCACCCCTCCACTTT. Combining the CDR3 with reference TRBV7-6 and TRBJ1-6 gives the whole variable domain GAGVSQSPRYKVTKRGQDVALRCDPISGHVSLYWYRQALGQGPEFLTYFNYEAQQDKSGLPNDRFSAERPEGSISTLTIQRTEQRDSAMYRCASSSRGSSYNSPLHFGNGTRLTVT.

This clonotype was counted a few times. The chain joins TRBV9 to TRBJ1-6, with a tentative D call TRBD1 (6 bases). The CDR3 runs 14 residues. Germline-derived CDR1 and CDR2 are SGDLS and YYNGEE. Between the trimmed V and J ends, which lost 1 base and 10 bases, there was a span of 12 bases. The DNA for the CDR3 is TGTGCCAGCAGCGTAAAACAGGGCGGGTCACCCCTCCACTTT. Its protein product is CASSVKQGGSPLHF.

The sample holds a few counts of this clonotype. The V and J genes are TRBV11-1 and TRBJ2-1; D is undetermined. Per the germline V gene, CDR1 is SGHAT and CDR2 is FQDESV (reference sequence). The V and J ends lost 5 bases and 5 bases respectively, with 19 bases between them. This CDR3 has 16 amino acids. The CDR3 coding sequence is TGTGCCAGCAGCGGGCAGGCACACCAACCAGACAATGAGCAGTTCTTC. This sequence encodes CASSGQAHQPDNEQFF.

This clonotype was detected ten times or more. V gene TRBV25-1 combines with J gene TRBJ2-5; 7 bases fit TRBD1. The CDR3 length is 15 residues. V gave up 0 bases and J gave up 5 bases; unmatched junction bases: 6. CDR1 and CDR2 from the germline V gene are MGHDK and SYGVNS. The CDR3 sequence is CASSEYKGAQETQYF. CDR3 DNA sequence: TGTGCCAGCAGTGAATATAAGGGGGCGCAGGAGACCCAGTACTTC. The variable domain in full, with the rest retrieved from reference TRBV25-1 and TRBJ2-5, is EADIYQTPRYLVIGTGKKITLECSQTMGHDKMYWYQQDPGMELHLIHYSYGVNSTEKGDLSSESTVSRIRTEHFPLTLESARPSHTSQYLCASSEYKGAQETQYFGPGTRLLVL.

CDR3 loop: CASSSSPLESGELFF. The CDR3 DNA follows: TGCGCCAGCAGCAGTAGCCCCCTTGAATCCGGGGAGCTGTTTTTT. This chain joins TRBV5-1 and TRBJ2-2; no reliable D call. Germline V gene lookup returns CDR1 SGHRS and CDR2 YFSETQ. Deletions cut 4 bases from V and 6 bases from J, with 16 bases between. The CDR3 length is 15 residues.

The chain is built from TRBV11-2 and TRBJ1-3, with D possibly matching TRBD1 (6 bases). CDR3 length: 16 amino acids. Trimming removed 5 bases from V and 3 bases from J, with 17 bases in between. The germline V gene has CDR1 SGHAT and CDR2 FQNNGV. DNA for the CDR3: TGTGCCAGCAGCGGGGCAGGACAGATCATTGGAAACACCATATATTTT. Protein: CASSGAGQIIGNTIYF.

J is TRBJ2-7 and V is TRBV5-1; D tentatively fits TRBD1 or TRBD2 (6 bases each). From germline, CDR1 is SGHRS and CDR2 YFSETQ. With 4 bases removed from V and 0 bases from J, the gap between germline ends came to 17 bases. CDR3 length equals 16 residues. The CDR3 sequence is CASSLGGGPLSYEQYF. Here the CDR3 DNA reads TGCGCCAGCAGCCTTGGAGGGGGGCCCCTCTCCTACGAGCAGTACTTC.

This clonotype has a handful of counts. The V call is TRBV2, the J call TRBJ1-2, with TRBD1 matching 7 bases. Losses at the gene ends were 4 bases for V and 2 bases for J; bases not matched to a gene: 4. Germline values: CDR1 SNHLY, CDR2 FYNNEI. The CDR3 is 14 residues long. The CDR3 sequence is CASSGTGANYGYTF. In DNA, the CDR3 is TGTGCCAGCAGTGGGACAGGTGCCAACTATGGCTACACCTTC.

The genes are TRBV14 and TRBJ2-5; D remains ambiguous. Germline V CDR1 and CDR2: SGHDN, FVKESK. Trimming stripped 0 bases from V and 12 bases from J, with 5 bases between. This CDR3 region has 10 residues. The CDR3 protein is CASSQDQEYF. DNA of the CDR3: TGTGCCAGCAGCCAAGATCAGGAGTACTTC. Looking up the rest from reference TRBV14 and TRBJ2-5 gives the full variable domain: EAGVTQFPSHSVIEKGQTVTLRCDPISGHDNLYWYRRVMGKEIKFLLHFVKESKQDESGMPNNRFLAERTGGTYSTLKVQPAELEDSGVYFCASSQDQEYFGPGTRLLVL.

This clonotype has more than one count but fewer than ten. The J gene is TRBJ2-2, the V gene TRBV20-1; D is uncertain. V lost 0 bases to trimming and J lost 4 bases, with 12 bases between them. The CDR3 covers 15 residues. The V gene's germline CDR1 is DFQATT and CDR2 SNEGSKA (reference sequence). The CDR3 nucleotides read TGCAGTGCTAGAGAAGGGCCACACCGCACCGGGGAGCTGTTTTTT. Translation gives CSAREGPHRTGELFF.

This clonotype was seen more than once but under ten times. The chain employs TRBV6-6 and TRBJ1-2, with TRBD1 as a possible D gene (5 bases). Germline CDR1 and CDR2: MNHNY and SVGAGI (reference sequence). The germline V and J ends were trimmed by 5 bases and 2 bases, with 9 bases remaining between them. CDR3 length equals 13 residues. The CDR3 bases are TGTGCCAGCAGTCCCAACAGGAACTATGGCTACACCTTC. This codes for CASSPNRNYGYTF.

This clonotype has just a few counts. This chain joins TRBV7-2 and TRBJ2-3; 14 nucleotides align to TRBD2. CDR3 length equals 16 residues. Trimming cost V 5 bases and J 4 bases; bases outside gene matches: 5. Germline V gives CDR1 SGHTA, CDR2 FQGNSA. CDR3 in DNA: TGTGCCAGCAGCGCGGGACTAGCGGGGGCCGCAGATACGCAGTATTTT. It is translated as CASSAGLAGAADTQYF.

This clonotype was detected only a few times. V gene TRBV12-3 or TRBV12-4 combines with J gene TRBJ1-1; D remains unclear. The CDR3 covers 13 residues. The V end was cut by 1 base, the J end by 4 bases, with 7 bases between. For the CDR3, the DNA is TGTGCCAGCAGTTTAGGCCCGAGCACTGAAGCTTTCTTT. Encoded protein: CASSLGPSTEAFF.

This clonotype was counted ten times or more. The chain joins TRBV19 to TRBJ1-5, with 9 bases that match TRBD1. After removal of 10 bases from V and 6 bases from J, the junction contained 4 bases not matched to a gene. The CDR3 sequence is 12 residues long. The germline gives CDR1 LNHDA, CDR2 SQIVND (reference sequence). CDR3 in amino acids: CATRTGAQPQHF. The CDR3 bases are TGTGCCACTCGGACAGGGGCTCAGCCCCAGCATTTT.

Only a few counts were recorded for this clonotype. V gene TRBV2 combines with J gene TRBJ1-5, with 8 positions matching TRBD1. This CDR3 comprises 14 residues. Germline V CDR1 and CDR2: SNHLY, FYNNEI. V trimming: 7 bases; J trimming: 2 bases; junction bases outside the gene matches: 4. This CDR3 is CASTQGQGNQPQHF. DNA of the CDR3: TGTGCCAGCACCCAGGGACAGGGCAATCAGCCCCAGCATTTT. The complete variable domain, with remaining parts taken from reference TRBV2 and TRBJ1-5, reads EPEVTQTPSHQVTQMGQEVILRCVPISNHLYFYWYRQILGQKVEFLVSFYNNEISEKSEIFDDQFSVERPDGSNFTLKIRSTKLEDSAMYFCASTQGQGNQPQHFGDGTRLSIL.

This clonotype has just a few counts. CDR3 nucleotide sequence: TGTGCCAGTAGTATATCGGGGGGCAAGGAGCCCCAGCATTTT. Translated, it gives CASSISGGKEPQHF. The chain has TRBV19 and TRBJ1-5, with a possible D match to TRBD1 (6 bases). Germline V gene sequence: CDR1 LNHDA, CDR2 SQIVND (reference sequence). The ends were cut back, 2 bases at V and 8 bases at J, with 13 bases in the middle. The CDR3 runs 14 residues.

This clonotype was seen many times. The chain couples TRBV7-2 to TRBJ1-2, with D possibly TRBD1 on 6 matching bases. Germline assignment: CDR1 SGHTA and CDR2 FQGNSA. CDR3 size: 15 residues. V was trimmed by 5 bases and J by 0 bases, leaving 13 bases between them. CDR3 residues: CASSPRQVANYGYTF. The CDR3 nucleotides are TGTGCCAGCAGCCCGCGACAGGTAGCTAACTATGGCTACACCTTC.